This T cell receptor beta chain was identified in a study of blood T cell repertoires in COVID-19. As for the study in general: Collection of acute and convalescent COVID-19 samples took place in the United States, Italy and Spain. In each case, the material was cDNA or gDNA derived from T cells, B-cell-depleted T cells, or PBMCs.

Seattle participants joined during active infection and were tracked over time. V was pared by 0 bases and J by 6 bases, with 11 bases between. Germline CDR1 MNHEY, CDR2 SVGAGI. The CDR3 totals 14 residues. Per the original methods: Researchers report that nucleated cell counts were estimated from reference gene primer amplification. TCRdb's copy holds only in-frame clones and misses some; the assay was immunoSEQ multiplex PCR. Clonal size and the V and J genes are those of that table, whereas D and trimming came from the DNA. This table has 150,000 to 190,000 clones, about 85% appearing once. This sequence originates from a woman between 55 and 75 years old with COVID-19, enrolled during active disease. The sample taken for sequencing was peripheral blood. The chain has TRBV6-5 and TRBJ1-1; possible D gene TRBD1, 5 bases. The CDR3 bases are TGTGCCAGCAGTTACTCGGATTGGGGCCCTGAAGCTTTCTTT. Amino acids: CASSYSDWGPEAFF.